Reported below is one T cell receptor (beta chain). Expressed TCRB transcripts were sequenced because the isolated RNA had all been reverse transcribed beforehand. Method: immunoSEQ multiplex PCR; TCRdb's copy keeps in-frame clones and lacks some. This table has 970,000 or so clones, 15% to 20% appearing once. This specimen belongs to a study of beta chain features in type 1 diabetes. Input material: naive CD4+ T cells from blood. The receptor was isolated from a woman younger than 30 in good health.

This CDR3 is CASSLIKGADTQYF. The CDR3 DNA follows: TGTGCCAGCAGCTTAATCAAGGGGGCAGATACGCAGTATTTT. The chain is built from TRBV7-3 and TRBJ2-3; possibly TRBD1 for D (6 bases). The CDR3 length is 14 residues. Trimming removed 1 base from V and 4 bases from J, with 9 bases in between. Germline loops: CDR1 SGHTA, CDR2 FQGTGA.